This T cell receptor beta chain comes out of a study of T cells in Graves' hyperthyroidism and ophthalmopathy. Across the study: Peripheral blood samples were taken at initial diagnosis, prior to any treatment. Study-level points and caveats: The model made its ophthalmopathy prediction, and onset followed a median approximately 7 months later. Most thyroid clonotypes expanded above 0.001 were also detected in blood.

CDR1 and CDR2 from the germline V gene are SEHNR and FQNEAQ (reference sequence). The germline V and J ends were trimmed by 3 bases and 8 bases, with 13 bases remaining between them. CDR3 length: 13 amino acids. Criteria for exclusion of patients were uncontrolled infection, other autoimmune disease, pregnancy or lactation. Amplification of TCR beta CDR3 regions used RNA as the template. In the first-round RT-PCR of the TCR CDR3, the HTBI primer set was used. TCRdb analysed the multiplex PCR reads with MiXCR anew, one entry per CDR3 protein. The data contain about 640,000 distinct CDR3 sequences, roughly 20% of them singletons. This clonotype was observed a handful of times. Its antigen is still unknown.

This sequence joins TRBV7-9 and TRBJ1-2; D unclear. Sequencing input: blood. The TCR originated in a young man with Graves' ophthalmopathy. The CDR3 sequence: CASSFPTTEGYTF. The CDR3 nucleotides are TGTGCCAGCAGCTTTCCCACTACCGAGGGCTACACCTTC.